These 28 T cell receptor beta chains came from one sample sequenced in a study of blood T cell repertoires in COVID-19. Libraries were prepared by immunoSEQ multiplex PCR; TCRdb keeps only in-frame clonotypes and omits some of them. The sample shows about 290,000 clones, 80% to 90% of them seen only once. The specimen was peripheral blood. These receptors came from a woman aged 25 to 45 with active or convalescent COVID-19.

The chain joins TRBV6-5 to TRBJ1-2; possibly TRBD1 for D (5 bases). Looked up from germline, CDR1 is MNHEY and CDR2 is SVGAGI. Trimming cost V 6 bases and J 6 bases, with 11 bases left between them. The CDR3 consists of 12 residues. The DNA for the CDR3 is TGTGCCAGCAGCGACGACAGCCATGGCTACACCTTC. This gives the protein CASSDDSHGYTF.

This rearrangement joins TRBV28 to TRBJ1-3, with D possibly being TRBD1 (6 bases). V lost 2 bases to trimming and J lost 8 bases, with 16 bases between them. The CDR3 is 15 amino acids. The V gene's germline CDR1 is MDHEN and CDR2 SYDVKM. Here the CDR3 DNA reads TGTGCCAGCAGTTTAGTGGGGAGGGGGTTGGACACCATATATTTT. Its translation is CASSLVGRGLDTIYF.

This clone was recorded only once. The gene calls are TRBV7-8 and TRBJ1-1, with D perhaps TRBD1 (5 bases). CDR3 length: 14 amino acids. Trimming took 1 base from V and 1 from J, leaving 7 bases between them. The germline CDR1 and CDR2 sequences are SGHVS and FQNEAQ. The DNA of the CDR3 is TGTGCCAGCAGCTTAGGCAGGGCGAACACTGAAGCTTTCTTT. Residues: CASSLGRANTEAFF.

For the CDR3, the DNA is TGCGCCAGCAGCAGTAGCGGTGCCACAGATACGCAGTATTTT. Protein product: CASSSSGATDTQYF. The genes are TRBV5-1 and TRBJ2-3, with a tentative D call TRBD2 (6 bases). Germline CDR1 is SGHRS and CDR2 is YFSETQ. The CDR3 has 14 residues. V shed 4 bases and J shed 2 bases, with 11 bases lying between them.

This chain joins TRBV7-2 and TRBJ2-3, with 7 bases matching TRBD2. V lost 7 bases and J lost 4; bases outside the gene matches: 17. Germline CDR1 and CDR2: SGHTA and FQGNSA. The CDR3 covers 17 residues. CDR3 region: CASKGWTGLKPPDTQYF. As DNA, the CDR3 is TGTGCCAGCAAGGGGTGGACGGGACTAAAGCCCCCAGATACGCAGTATTTT.

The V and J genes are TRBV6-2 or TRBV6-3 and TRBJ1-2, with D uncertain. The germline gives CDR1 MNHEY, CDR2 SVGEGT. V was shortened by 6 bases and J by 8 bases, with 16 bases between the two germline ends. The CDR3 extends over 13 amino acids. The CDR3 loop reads CASSRGSAEGYTF. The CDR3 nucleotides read TGTGCCAGCAGCCGGGGTTCAGCGGAGGGCTACACCTTC.

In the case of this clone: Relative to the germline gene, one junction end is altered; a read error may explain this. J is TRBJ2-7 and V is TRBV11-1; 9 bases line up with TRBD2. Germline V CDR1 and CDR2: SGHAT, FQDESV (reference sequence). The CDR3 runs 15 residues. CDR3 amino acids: CASSLGGLAGYEQYF. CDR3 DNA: TGTGCCAGCAGTTTAGGGGGACTAGCTGGCTACGAGCAGTACTTC.

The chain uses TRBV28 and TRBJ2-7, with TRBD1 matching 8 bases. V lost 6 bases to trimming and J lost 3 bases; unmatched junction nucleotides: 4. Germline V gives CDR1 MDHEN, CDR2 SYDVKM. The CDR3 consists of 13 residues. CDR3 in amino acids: CASRMTGDYEQYF. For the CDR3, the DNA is TGTGCCAGCAGAATGACAGGGGACTACGAGCAGTACTTC. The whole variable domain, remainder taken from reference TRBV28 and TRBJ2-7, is DVKVTQSSRYLVKRTGEKVFLECVQDMDHENMFWYRQDPGLGLRLIYFSYDVKMKEKGDIPEGYSVSREKKERFSLILESASTNQTSMYLCASRMTGDYEQYFGPGTRLTVT.

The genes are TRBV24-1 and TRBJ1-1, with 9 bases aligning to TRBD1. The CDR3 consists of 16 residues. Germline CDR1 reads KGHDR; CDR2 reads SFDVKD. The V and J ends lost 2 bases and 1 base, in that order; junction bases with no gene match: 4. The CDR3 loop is CATSDSGTGSNTEAFF. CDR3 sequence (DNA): TGTGCCACCAGTGATTCCGGGACAGGGTCGAACACTGAAGCTTTCTTT.

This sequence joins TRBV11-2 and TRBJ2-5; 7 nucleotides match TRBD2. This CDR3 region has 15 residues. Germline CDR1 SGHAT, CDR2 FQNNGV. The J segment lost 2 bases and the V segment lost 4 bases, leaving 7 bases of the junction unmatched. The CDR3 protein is CASSSPGRGQETQYF. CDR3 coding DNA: TGTGCCAGCAGCTCCCCCGGGCGGGGGCAAGAGACCCAGTACTTC. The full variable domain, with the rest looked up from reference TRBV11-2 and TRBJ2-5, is EAGVAQSPRYKIIEKRQSVAFWCNPISGHATLYWYQQILGQGPKLLIQFQNNGVVDDSQLPKDRFSAERLKGVDSTLKIQPAKLEDSAVYLCASSSPGRGQETQYFGPGTRLLVL.

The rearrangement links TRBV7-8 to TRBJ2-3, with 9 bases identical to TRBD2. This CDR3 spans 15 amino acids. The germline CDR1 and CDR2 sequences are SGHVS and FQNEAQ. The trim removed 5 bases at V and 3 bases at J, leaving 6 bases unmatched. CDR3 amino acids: CASSRSSGGTDTQYF. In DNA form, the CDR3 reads TGTGCCAGCAGCCGGAGTAGCGGGGGAACAGATACGCAGTATTTT.

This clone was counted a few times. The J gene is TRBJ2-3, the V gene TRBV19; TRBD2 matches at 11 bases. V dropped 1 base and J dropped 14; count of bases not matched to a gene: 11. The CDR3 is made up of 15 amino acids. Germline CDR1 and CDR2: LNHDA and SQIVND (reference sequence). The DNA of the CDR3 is TGTGCCAGTAGTATAGTTAGCGGGGGGGCTAACGTCCCGTATTTT. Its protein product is CASSIVSGGANVPYF.

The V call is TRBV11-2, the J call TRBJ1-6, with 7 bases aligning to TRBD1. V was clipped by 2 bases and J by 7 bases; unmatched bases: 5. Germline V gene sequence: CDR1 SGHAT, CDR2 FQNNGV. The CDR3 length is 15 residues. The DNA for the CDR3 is TGTGCCAGCAGCTTATTTGCAGGGGGGAATTCACCCCTCCACTTT. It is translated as CASSLFAGGNSPLHF.

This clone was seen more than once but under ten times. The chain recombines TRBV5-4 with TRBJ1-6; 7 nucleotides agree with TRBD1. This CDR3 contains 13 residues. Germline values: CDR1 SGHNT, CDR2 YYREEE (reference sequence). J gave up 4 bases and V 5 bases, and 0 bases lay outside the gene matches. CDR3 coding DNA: TGTGCCAGCAGGACAGGGTATAATTCACCCCTCCACTTT. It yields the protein CASRTGYNSPLHF.

The CDR3 nucleotides read TGTGCCAGCAGTTTATGGACAGGGGGAAGTGAGCAGTTCTTC. Translating it yields CASSLWTGGSEQFF. This rearrangement joins TRBV27 to TRBJ2-1; TRBD1 matches 10 bases. V lost 1 base and J lost 9; bases outside the gene matches: 3. The CDR3 covers 14 residues. Germline assignment: CDR1 MNHEY and CDR2 SMNVEV (reference sequence).

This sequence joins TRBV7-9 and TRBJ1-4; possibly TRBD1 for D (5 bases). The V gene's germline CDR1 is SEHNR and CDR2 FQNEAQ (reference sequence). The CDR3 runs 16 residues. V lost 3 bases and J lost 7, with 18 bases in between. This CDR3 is CASSLDTTTSGEKLFF. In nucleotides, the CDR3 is TGTGCCAGCAGCTTGGACACGACAACCAGTGGTGAAAAACTGTTTTTT.

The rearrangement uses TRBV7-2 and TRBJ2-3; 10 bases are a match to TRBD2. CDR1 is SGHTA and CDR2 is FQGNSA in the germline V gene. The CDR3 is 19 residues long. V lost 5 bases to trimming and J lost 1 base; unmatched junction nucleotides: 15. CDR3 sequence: CASSPRPVVAGGGTDTQYF. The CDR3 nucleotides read TGTGCCAGCAGCCCCCGCCCGGTTGTAGCGGGGGGCGGCACAGATACGCAGTATTTT.

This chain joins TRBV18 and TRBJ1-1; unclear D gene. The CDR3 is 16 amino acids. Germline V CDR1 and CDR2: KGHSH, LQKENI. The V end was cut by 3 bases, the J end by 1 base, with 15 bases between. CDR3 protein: CASSPLNSLENTEAFF. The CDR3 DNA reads TGTGCCAGCTCACCTCTTAACTCCCTCGAGAACACTGAAGCTTTCTTT.

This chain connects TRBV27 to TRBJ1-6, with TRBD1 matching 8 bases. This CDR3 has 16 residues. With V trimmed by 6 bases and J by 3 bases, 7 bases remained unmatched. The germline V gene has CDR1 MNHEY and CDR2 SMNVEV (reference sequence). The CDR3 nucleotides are TGTGCCAGCAGACCCGACAGGGGATTCTATAATTCACCCCTCCACTTT. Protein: CASRPDRGFYNSPLHF.

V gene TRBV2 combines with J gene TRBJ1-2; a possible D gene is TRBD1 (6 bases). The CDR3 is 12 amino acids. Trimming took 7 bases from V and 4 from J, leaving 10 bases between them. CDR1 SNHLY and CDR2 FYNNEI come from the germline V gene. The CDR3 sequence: CASKGEGYGYTF. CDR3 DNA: TGTGCCAGCAAGGGGGAGGGCTATGGCTACACCTTC.

CDR3 coding DNA: TGTGCCAGTAGTATCGGGGGGGACATTCAGTACTTC. Translating gives CASSIGGDIQYF. V is TRBV19 and J is TRBJ2-4; 8 positions agree with TRBD2. J was trimmed by 8 bases and V by 3 bases; bases with no gene match: 0. The CDR3 contains 12 residues. The germline V gene has CDR1 LNHDA and CDR2 SQIVND (reference sequence).

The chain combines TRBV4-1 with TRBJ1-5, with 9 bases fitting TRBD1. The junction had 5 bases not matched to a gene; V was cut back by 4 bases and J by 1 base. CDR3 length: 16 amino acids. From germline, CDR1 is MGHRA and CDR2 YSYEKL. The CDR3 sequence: CASSPDRGGSNQPQHF. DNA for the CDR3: TGCGCCAGCAGCCCGGACAGGGGTGGAAGCAATCAGCCCCAGCATTTT.

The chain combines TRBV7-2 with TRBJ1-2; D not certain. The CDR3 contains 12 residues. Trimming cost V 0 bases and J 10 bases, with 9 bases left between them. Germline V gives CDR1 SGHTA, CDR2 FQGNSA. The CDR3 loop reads CASSLASWHYTF. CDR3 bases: TGTGCCAGCAGCTTAGCTTCGTGGCACTACACCTTC.

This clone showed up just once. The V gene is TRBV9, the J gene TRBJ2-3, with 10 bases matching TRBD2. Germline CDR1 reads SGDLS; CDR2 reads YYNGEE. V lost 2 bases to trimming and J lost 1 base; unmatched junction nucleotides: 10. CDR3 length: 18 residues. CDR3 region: CASSVSGGDPTGTDTQYF. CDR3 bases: TGTGCCAGCAGCGTGAGCGGGGGGGATCCCACAGGCACAGATACGCAGTATTTT.

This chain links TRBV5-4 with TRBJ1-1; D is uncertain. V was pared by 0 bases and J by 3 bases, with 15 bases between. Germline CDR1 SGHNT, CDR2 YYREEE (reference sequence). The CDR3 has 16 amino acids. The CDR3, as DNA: TGTGCCAGCAGCTTGGGGGGTCAAATCGGGGACACTGAAGCTTTCTTT. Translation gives CASSLGGQIGDTEAFF.

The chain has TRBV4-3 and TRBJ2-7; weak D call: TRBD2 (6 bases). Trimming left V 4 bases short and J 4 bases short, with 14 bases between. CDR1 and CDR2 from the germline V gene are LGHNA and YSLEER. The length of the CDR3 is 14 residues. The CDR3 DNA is TGCGCCAGCAGCCCGGGACTGGGGATTTACGAGCAGTACTTC. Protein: CASSPGLGIYEQYF.

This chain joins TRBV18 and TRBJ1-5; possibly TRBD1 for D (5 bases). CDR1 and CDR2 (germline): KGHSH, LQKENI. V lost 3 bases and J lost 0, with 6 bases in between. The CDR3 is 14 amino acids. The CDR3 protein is CASSPTVSNQPQHF. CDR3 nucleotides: TGTGCCAGCTCACCGACAGTTAGCAATCAGCCCCAGCATTTT.

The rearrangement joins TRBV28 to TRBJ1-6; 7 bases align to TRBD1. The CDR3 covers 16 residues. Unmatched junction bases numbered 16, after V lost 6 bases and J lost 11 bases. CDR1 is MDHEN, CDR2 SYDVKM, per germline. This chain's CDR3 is CASRADREAFRTPLHF. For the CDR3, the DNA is TGTGCCAGCAGAGCAGACAGGGAGGCGTTCCGAACACCCCTCCACTTT.